Below are 2 T cell receptor beta chains sequenced from a single sample in a study of cytomegalovirus exposure and HLA in healthy donors. The study ran its PCR with 60 Vbeta and 13 Jbeta primers. Using immunoSEQ multiplex PCR, the repertoire was profiled, and TCRdb retains in-frame clones only, with some absent. The sample consists of 95,000 to 150,000 clones, approximately 80% of them appearing once. The sequenced sample was PBMCs. Source of these receptors: a woman aged 40 to 50 in good health and CMV-seropositive.

This chain connects TRBV5-1 to TRBJ1-5; tentatively, D is TRBD1 (6 bases). The CDR3 has 15 residues. The germline V and J ends were trimmed by 5 bases and 0 bases, with 12 bases remaining between them. Germline lookup yields CDR1 SGHRS and CDR2 YFSETQ. CDR3 bases: TGCGCCAGCAGACAGGACAGCAATAGCAATCAGCCCCAGCATTTT. Its translation: CASRQDSNSNQPQHF.

This chain uses TRBV18 with TRBJ2-1; 7 bases are shared with TRBD2. Losses at the gene ends were 2 bases for V and 10 bases for J; bases not matched to a gene: 14. Germline CDR1 is KGHSH and CDR2 is LQKENI. This CDR3 contains 16 residues. The CDR3 protein is CASSPTPTVSGGEQFF. For the CDR3, the DNA is TGTGCCAGCTCACCAACCCCAACAGTTTCCGGGGGGGAGCAGTTCTTC.